This TCR beta chain was obtained from a study of blood T cell repertoires in COVID-19. As for the study in general: The samples span acute and convalescent COVID-19 from the United States, Italy and Spain.

Using immunoSEQ multiplex PCR, the repertoire was profiled, and TCRdb retains in-frame clones only, with some absent. The data show 150,000 to 200,000 clones, around four fifths seen once. This CDR3 is built from 17 residues. The clonotype comes from a human donor in a cohort sampled during active COVID-19. The sample was peripheral blood. The gene calls are TRBV21-1 and TRBJ2-2; the listed D gene, TRBD1, was not tested against the DNA. TRBV21-1 is a pseudogene locus. CDR3 amino acids: CASPYPWTGQSTGELFF. The CDR3 coding sequence is TGTGCCAGCCCCTATCCCTGGACAGGGCAGAGCACCGGGGAGCTGTTTTTT.